Listed here are 27 T cell receptor beta chains from one sample, sequenced in a study of Ad26.COV2.S vaccination and SARS-CoV-2 variants. Data came from immunoSEQ multiplex PCR; TCRdb stores just in-frame clones and leaves some out. The sample consists of roughly 400,000 clones, roughly 90% of them appearing once. The treatment was: roughly 19 received Ad26.COV2.S at low or high dose, single or two shots; several received placebo; per-sample allocation not given. The samples were gathered on day 63 after the first injection of vaccine or placebo. Sequencing was performed on peripheral blood, taken in a trial of Ad26.COV2.S vaccine versus placebo. These receptors were collected from a person between 18 and 65 years old who received the Ad26.COV2.S COVID-19 vaccine or a placebo.

The rearrangement joins TRBV11-1 to TRBJ1-2; D perhaps matches TRBD1 (6 bases). V lost 2 bases and J lost 8, with 12 bases in between. Germline CDR1 and CDR2: SGHAT and FQDESV (reference sequence). The CDR3 sequence is 13 residues long. The CDR3 here is CASSLITGSGYTF. CDR3 coding DNA: TGTGCCAGCAGCTTAATCACAGGGAGCGGCTACACCTTC.

The chain is built from TRBV2 and TRBJ1-1; TRBD1 is a possible D gene (5 bases). The CDR3 runs to 14 residues. Trimming took 6 bases from V and 2 from J, leaving 13 bases between them. Germline V gene sequence: CDR1 SNHLY, CDR2 FYNNEI. The CDR3 is CASRVQAYNTEAFF. The CDR3 DNA follows: TGTGCCAGCAGGGTACAGGCTTATAACACTGAAGCTTTCTTT.

The chain is built from TRBV7-9 and TRBJ1-1; maybe TRBD1 (6 bases). V was trimmed by 2 bases and J by 1 base, leaving 11 bases between them. The length of the CDR3 is 15 residues. Germline CDR1 is SEHNR and CDR2 is FQNEAQ (reference sequence). CDR3 sequence: CASSLQGPANTEAFF. The CDR3 DNA is TGTGCCAGCAGCTTACAGGGGCCGGCGAACACTGAAGCTTTCTTT. Filled out from reference TRBV7-9 and TRBJ1-1, the complete variable domain reads DTGVSQNPRHKITKRGQNVTFRCDPISEHNRLYWYRQTLGQGPEFLTYFQNEAQLEKSRLLSDRFSAERPKGSFSTLEIQRTEQGDSAMYLCASSLQGPANTEAFFGQGTRLTVV.

The chain recombines TRBV30 with TRBJ1-1, with D hard to call. CDR3 size: 14 residues. The V gene lost 4 bases and the J gene lost 1 base, with 13 bases spanning the gap. CDR1 is GTSNPN and CDR2 is SVGIG in the germline V gene (reference sequence). The CDR3 sequence: CAWTRFRQNTEAFF. In nucleotides, the CDR3 is TGTGCCTGGACCCGTTTTCGGCAGAACACTGAAGCTTTCTTT.

This chain joins TRBV28 and TRBJ1-5, with 7 bases that match TRBD1. The CDR3 loop spans 15 amino acids. The germline V gene has CDR1 MDHEN and CDR2 SYDVKM. Trimming took 5 bases from V and 1 from J; bases not matched to a gene: 5. The DNA of the CDR3 is TGTGCCAGCAGTCTGACAGGGCAGAGCAATCAGCCCCAGCATTTT. This translates into CASSLTGQSNQPQHF.

This clone turned up a few times. The chain uses TRBV27 and TRBJ2-1, with 10 nucleotides matching TRBD2. Per the germline V gene, CDR1 is MNHEY and CDR2 is SMNVEV (reference sequence). The CDR3 extends over 16 amino acids. Germline trimming cut 4 bases from V and 6 bases from J; bases unmatched to any gene: 9. CDR3 sequence (DNA): TGTGCCAGCAGTTCCCTAGCGGGAGCCCGGGGCAATGAGCAGTTCTTC. This gives the protein CASSSLAGARGNEQFF.

This rearrangement joins TRBV27 to TRBJ2-1, with no clear D. Trimming removed 0 bases from V and 2 bases from J, with 5 bases in between. The CDR3 is made up of 14 amino acids. In germline, CDR1 is MNHEY, CDR2 SMNVEV (reference sequence). In nucleotides, the CDR3 is TGTGCCAGCAGTTTATCTCTGGCCTACAATGAGCAGTTCTTC. Encoded protein: CASSLSLAYNEQFF.

This chain joins TRBV15 and TRBJ2-3, with unresolved D. Trimming stripped 0 bases from V and 3 bases from J, with 16 bases between. This CDR3 is built from 17 residues. From germline, CDR1 is LNHNV and CDR2 YYDKDF (reference sequence). The CDR3 nucleotides are TGTGCCACCAGCAGAGAGGGTGCGACCTCAGGAACAGATACGCAGTATTTT. Protein: CATSREGATSGTDTQYF.

This clone was seen once. V usage is TRBV11-2 and J usage is TRBJ1-1, with D unresolved. CDR3 length equals 12 residues. V lost 1 base to trimming and J lost 4 bases, with 4 bases between them. The germline V gene has CDR1 SGHAT and CDR2 FQNNGV. As DNA, the CDR3 is TGTGCCAGCAGCTTAGGGATCACTGAAGCTTTCTTT. Residues: CASSLGITEAFF. Looking up the rest from reference TRBV11-2 and TRBJ1-1 gives the full variable domain: EAGVAQSPRYKIIEKRQSVAFWCNPISGHATLYWYQQILGQGPKLLIQFQNNGVVDDSQLPKDRFSAERLKGVDSTLKIQPAKLEDSAVYLCASSLGITEAFFGQGTRLTVV.

The chain links TRBV7-2 to TRBJ2-1, with D perhaps assigned TRBD1 or TRBD2 (5 bases each). The CDR3 covers 15 residues. Germline loops: CDR1 SGHTA, CDR2 FQGNSA. V was trimmed by 4 bases and J by 7 bases, leaving 17 bases between them. The CDR3 is CASSSGTAAANEQFF. Here the CDR3 DNA reads TGTGCCAGCAGCTCAGGGACCGCCGCCGCGAATGAGCAGTTCTTC.

The chain couples TRBV2 to TRBJ2-1; 14 bases are a match to TRBD2. In germline, CDR1 is SNHLY, CDR2 FYNNEI. The CDR3 is 17 residues long. The V segment lost 4 bases and the J segment 3 bases; nucleotides outside the gene matches: 5. The CDR3 protein is CASSARTSGGFYNEQFF. The CDR3 region has the DNA TGTGCCAGCAGTGCTCGGACTAGCGGGGGGTTCTACAATGAGCAGTTCTTC.

V is TRBV7-8 and J is TRBJ2-7, with a tentative D call TRBD2 (5 bases). Germline lookup yields CDR1 SGHVS and CDR2 FQNEAQ. The CDR3 length is 15 residues. The ends were cut back, 0 bases at V and 0 bases at J, with 9 bases in the middle. The CDR3 protein is CASSLAPGNSYEQYF. The CDR3 DNA reads TGTGCCAGCAGCTTAGCGCCCGGGAACTCCTACGAGCAGTACTTC.

This chain joins TRBV10-2 and TRBJ1-2; tentative D call: TRBD1 (6 bases). Trimming pared 5 bases from V and 6 bases from J, leaving 13 bases between. The germline V gene encodes CDR1 WSHSY and CDR2 SAAADI. The CDR3 totals 13 residues. Here the CDR3 DNA reads TGCGCCAGCAGTTGGGGGGGGCGGGATGGCTACACCTTC. The encoded protein is CASSWGGRDGYTF.

V gene TRBV2 combines with J gene TRBJ2-1, with TRBD1 as a possible D gene (6 bases). Germline V gene sequence: CDR1 SNHLY, CDR2 FYNNEI. The CDR3 extends over 17 amino acids. The V end lost 5 bases, the J end lost 2 bases, and 19 bases lay between the germline ends. This chain's CDR3 is CASSLPRTVYAYNEQFF. CDR3 DNA sequence: TGTGCCAGCAGTCTTCCCCGGACAGTGTATGCCTACAATGAGCAGTTCTTC. Drawing the rest from reference TRBV2 and TRBJ2-1, the complete variable domain is EPEVTQTPSHQVTQMGQEVILRCVPISNHLYFYWYRQILGQKVEFLVSFYNNEISEKSEIFDDQFSVERPDGSNFTLKIRSTKLEDSAMYFCASSLPRTVYAYNEQFFGPGTRLTVL.

The chain carries TRBV12-3 or TRBV12-4 and TRBJ2-5, with D tentatively TRBD2 (5 bases). This CDR3 has 12 amino acids. The V end was cut by 7 bases, the J end by 9 bases, with 15 bases between. The CDR3, as DNA: TGTGCCAGCACCACGATGGGGAGAGCCCAGTACTTC. It encodes CASTTMGRAQYF.

The J gene is TRBJ2-7, the V gene TRBV7-3; 9 bases match TRBD2. J lost 5 bases, V lost 5 bases, and 10 bases had no gene match. The length of the CDR3 is 15 residues. Germline values: CDR1 SGHTA, CDR2 FQGTGA. The CDR3 sequence: CASSRAGGRANEQYF. Written as DNA, the CDR3 is TGTGCCAGCAGCCGCGCGGGCGGGAGGGCCAACGAGCAGTACTTC.

The J gene is TRBJ2-3, the V gene TRBV11-3, with D possibly matching TRBD1 (6 bases). CDR1 and CDR2 from the germline V gene are SGHNT and YENEEA. Trimming cost V 7 bases and J 2 bases, with 16 bases left between them. The CDR3 runs to 15 residues. The CDR3 DNA is TGTGCCAGCACCCCGTGGGGGACAAACACAGATACGCAGTATTTT. The encoded protein is CASTPWGTNTDTQYF.

This clone was detected once. V and J are TRBV15 and TRBJ2-4, with D possibly being TRBD1 (7 bases). The CDR3 length is 14 residues. CDR1 is LNHNV and CDR2 is YYDKDF in the germline V gene (reference sequence). Trimming shortened V by 5 bases and J by 5 bases, and 13 bases separated the two germline ends. This CDR3 reads CATSDDREENIQYF. For the CDR3, the DNA is TGTGCCACCAGCGATGACAGGGAGGAAAACATTCAGTACTTC.

The genes are TRBV30 and TRBJ2-1; 7 bases match TRBD1. The CDR3 extends over 15 amino acids. The germline gives CDR1 GTSNPN, CDR2 SVGIG (reference sequence). The V segment lost 0 bases and the J segment 6 bases; nucleotides outside the gene matches: 8. This CDR3 is CAWSVGGGLPNEQFF. The CDR3 region has the DNA TGTGCCTGGAGTGTAGGGGGCGGGTTGCCCAATGAGCAGTTCTTC.

The J gene is TRBJ2-1, the V gene TRBV7-9; D gene uncertain. V was pared by 2 bases and J by 9 bases, with 8 bases between. This CDR3 region has 12 residues. Germline assignment: CDR1 SEHNR and CDR2 FQNEAQ (reference sequence). DNA for the CDR3: TGTGCCAGCAGCTTATCGGTAGGTGAGCAGTTCTTC. This codes for CASSLSVGEQFF. Based on the CDR3 plus reference TRBV7-9 and TRBJ2-1, the full variable domain is DTGVSQNPRHKITKRGQNVTFRCDPISEHNRLYWYRQTLGQGPEFLTYFQNEAQLEKSRLLSDRFSAERPKGSFSTLEIQRTEQGDSAMYLCASSLSVGEQFFGPGTRLTVL.

The chain combines TRBV3-1 (or the pseudogene TRBV3-2) with TRBJ2-3; D unclear. The germline V gene encodes CDR1 LGHDT and CDR2 YNNKEL (reference sequence). The CDR3 sequence is 12 residues long. V was shortened by 4 bases and J by 8 bases, with 10 bases between the two germline ends. Written as DNA, the CDR3 is TGTGCCAGCAGCCCCGCCCCCAGTACGCAGTATTTT. This translates into CASSPAPSTQYF.

The chain joins TRBV6-5 to TRBJ2-3; D assignment may be TRBD1 or TRBD2 (6 bases each). The CDR3 runs 14 residues. Germline CDR1 MNHEY, CDR2 SVGAGI. V was pared by 7 bases and J by 2 bases, with 13 bases between. In nucleotides, the CDR3 is TGTGCCAGCAAGGGGGGTGGTCACACAGATACGCAGTATTTT. This codes for CASKGGGHTDTQYF.

The genes are TRBV9 and TRBJ2-2; 10 positions agree with TRBD1. V trimming: 4 bases; J trimming: 3 bases; junction bases outside the gene matches: 6. The CDR3 covers 16 residues. CDR1 SGDLS and CDR2 YYNGEE come from the germline V gene. CDR3 loop: CASSLLTGGDTGELFF. The DNA for the CDR3 is TGTGCCAGCAGCCTTTTGACAGGGGGCGACACCGGGGAGCTGTTTTTT.

The chain has TRBV30 and TRBJ2-7, with 7 bases lining up with TRBD1. Looked up from germline, CDR1 is GTSNPN and CDR2 is SVGIG (reference sequence). Trimming removed 5 bases from V and 0 bases from J; junction bases left unmatched: 10. The CDR3 runs to 15 residues. CDR3 DNA: TGTGCCTGGGCCCCCACGGGACAGTTCTCCTACGAGCAGTACTTC. Its translation is CAWAPTGQFSYEQYF. Drawing the rest from reference TRBV30 and TRBJ2-7, the complete variable domain is SQTIHQWPATLVQPVGSPLSLECTVEGTSNPNLYWYRQAAGRGLQLLFYSVGIGQISSEVPQNLSASRPQDRQFILSSKKLLLSDSGFYLCAWAPTGQFSYEQYFGPGTRLTVT.

The V call is TRBV7-2, the J call TRBJ1-1; 8 bases match TRBD1. The CDR3 is 15 residues long. From germline, CDR1 is SGHTA and CDR2 FQGNSA. V lost 3 bases to trimming and J lost 4 bases; unmatched junction nucleotides: 7. The CDR3 loop is CASSLQGAVGTEAFF. The CDR3 DNA follows: TGTGCCAGCAGCTTGCAGGGGGCAGTTGGCACTGAAGCTTTCTTT.

The CDR3 bases are TGTGCCAGCTCACCAGCGCAGGGGTTTACAGATACGCAGTATTTT. Amino acids: CASSPAQGFTDTQYF. The chain couples TRBV18 to TRBJ2-3; the D gene is possibly TRBD1 (6 bases). CDR1 and CDR2 (germline): KGHSH, LQKENI. The V and J ends lost 2 bases and 3 bases respectively, with 12 bases between them. The CDR3 extends over 15 amino acids.

The V gene is TRBV28, the J gene TRBJ1-1, with 7 positions matching TRBD1. With 6 bases clipped from V and 2 bases from J, the junction kept 9 bases outside the gene matches. The CDR3 extends over 15 amino acids. The V gene's germline CDR1 is MDHEN and CDR2 SYDVKM. CDR3 residues: CASRGRQGGNTEAFF. In DNA form, the CDR3 reads TGTGCCAGCAGGGGGCGACAGGGAGGAAACACTGAAGCTTTCTTT.